This TCR beta chain comes out of a study of blood T cells in healthy people across ages. Study results and caveats: Estimated diversity across one million T cells was deemed an underestimate.

A single count supports this clonotype. As yet, its antigen is unknown. With a J-beta primer mix and a sample-barcoded 5' primer, a second PCR ran roughly 6 to 11 cycles. Unique molecular identifiers of 12 random nucleotides labeled each cDNA. From the 5' RACE reads, TCRdb called clonotypes with MiXCR, one entry per CDR3 protein. This sample has more than 1 million distinct CDR3 sequences, with more than 35% found just once. The CDR3 is made up of 13 amino acids. The germline gives CDR1 MNHEY, CDR2 SMNVEV (reference sequence). The V gene end was trimmed by 5 bases and the J gene end by 7 bases; junction bases not matched to a gene: 6.

The source material was blood. The receptor was isolated from an older woman in good health. The chain has TRBV27 and TRBJ1-2, with 8 bases matching TRBD1. CDR3 protein: CASSAGQGRGYTF. DNA of the CDR3: TGTGCCAGCAGTGCCGGACAGGGTCGTGGCTACACCTTC.